This T cell receptor beta chain derives from a study of CD8+CD57+ T cells in acquired aplastic anemia. For the study at large: An average of approximately 3.2 ug of DNA was obtained from sorted CD4+ and CD8+ cells.

Profiling that covered TCR beta VDJ and CDR3 relied on genomic DNA as its template. TCRdb reprocessed the reads with MiXCR, giving one entry per CDR3 protein. The data contain approximately 250,000 distinct CDR3 sequences, approximately 86% of them seen just once; the ten biggest clones take up approximately 42%. To note about this clonotype: Likely a read error: the CDR3 ends without its conserved phenylalanine or tryptophan. The DNA is left out, because the CDR3 cannot be placed on it with certainty; the CDR3 is given as TCRdb lists it.

All patients picked for sequencing had shown, by flow cytometry, an expansion of CD8+CD57+ cells. The CDR3 region is 13 residues in length, termini included. The germline gives CDR1 SEHNR, CDR2 FQNEAQ (reference sequence). This receptor was taken from a human donor with aplastic anemia. The sequenced sample consisted of sorted CD4+, CD8+, or CD8+CD57+ T cells (not recorded which) from PBMCs. The V and J genes are TRBV7-9 and TRBJ2-3; TRBD1, the table's D call, was not compared with the DNA. The CDR3 is CASSKGGTRAPLL.